This T cell receptor (beta chain) is drawn from a study of shared clonotypes between healthy human individuals. Germline values: CDR1 SGHTA, CDR2 FQGNSA. CDR3 size: 15 residues. Trimming left V 2 bases short and J 2 bases short, with 13 bases between. Measured with immunoSEQ multiplex PCR; TCRdb has only the in-frame clones, and not every one. The data contain 1,400,000 or so clones, 97% to 99% of them seen just once; the ten biggest clones take up around 0.38%. This sequence originates from a man aged 25-40 years in good health. The sequenced sample was naive CD4+ T cells sorted from blood. Subset: CD45RA+ positively selected. J is TRBJ2-7 and V is TRBV7-2, with D perhaps matching TRBD2 (5 bases). CDR3 nucleotide sequence: TGTGCCAGCAGCTTAATCCCAGGACTTGCCTACGAGCAGTACTTC. This translates into CASSLIPGLAYEQYF.